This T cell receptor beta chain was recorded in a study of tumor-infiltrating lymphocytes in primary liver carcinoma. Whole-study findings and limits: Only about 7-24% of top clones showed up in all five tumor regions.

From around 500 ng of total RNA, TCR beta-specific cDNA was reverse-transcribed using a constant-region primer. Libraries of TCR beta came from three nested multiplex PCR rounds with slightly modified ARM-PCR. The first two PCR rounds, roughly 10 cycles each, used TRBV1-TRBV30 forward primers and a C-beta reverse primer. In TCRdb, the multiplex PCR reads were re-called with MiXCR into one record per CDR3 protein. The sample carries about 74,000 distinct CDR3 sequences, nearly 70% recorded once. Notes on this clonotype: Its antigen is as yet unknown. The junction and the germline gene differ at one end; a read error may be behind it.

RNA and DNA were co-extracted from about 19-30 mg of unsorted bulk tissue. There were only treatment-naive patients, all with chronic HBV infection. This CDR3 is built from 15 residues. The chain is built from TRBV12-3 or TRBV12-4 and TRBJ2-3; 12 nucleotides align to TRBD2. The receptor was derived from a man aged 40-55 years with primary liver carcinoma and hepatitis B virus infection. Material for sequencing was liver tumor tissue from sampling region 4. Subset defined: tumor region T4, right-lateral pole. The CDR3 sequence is CSSSKLAGGEGTQYF. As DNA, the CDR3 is TGTTCCAGCAGTAAACTAGCGGGAGGAGAAGGTACGCAGTATTTT.